What follows is one TCR beta chain and its context. What antigen it recognizes has not been identified. It has no much larger one-base neighbor in the sample; base qualities were not kept. This specimen comes from a study of PD-1 blockade in classical Hodgkin lymphoma (dated by TCRdb to 2019 to 2021). About the study as a whole: Nivolumab dosing was 3 mg/kg intravenously every 2 weeks, continuing until either disease progression or unacceptable toxicity. The study used CyTOF and TCR beta sequencing to define a peripheral blood immune signature of response to PD-1 blockade in classical Hodgkin lymphoma. General study outcomes and caveats: Newly diagnosed patients were reported to have lower baseline TCR diversity than healthy donors, and relapsed/refractory patients were reported to have lower baseline TCR diversity still. The study was limited to a single clinical trial cohort, and causes of repertoire differences, possibly disease activity or prior therapy, remained undefined. Lower diversity was seen in patients whose nivolumab began less than 1 year after ASCT, and these patients were left out of later analyses so that immune reconstitution would not confound the results. Baseline diversity similar to that of newly diagnosed patients was observed in trial patients achieving complete response, whereas significantly lower diversity was observed in partial responders and progressors. CD4+ but not CD8+ TCR diversity rose significantly by C4D1 (p=0.0027 vs p=0.16), most apparent in complete responders (p=0.02).

The CDR3 contains 15 residues, cysteine and phenylalanine counted. The only DNA kept is the CDR3, 45 bases in frame from the first base. Read against the paper, the sample's time point label means: cycle 4 day 1 (C4D1), after five to seven weeks of nivolumab. Every trial patient had relapsed following autologous stem cell transplantation, and prior brentuximab vedotin exposure was what differed among cohorts A, B and C. The trial cohort was composed of 56 patients with relapsed/refractory classical Hodgkin lymphoma, for whom complete response, partial response or progressive disease was recorded as best overall response. Single-agent nivolumab was administered to trial patients in the multi-cohort phase II CheckMate 205 trial. An independent review committee assessed best overall response by applying the 2007 International Working Group response criteria. Trial PBMCs were obtained immediately prior to nivolumab initiation (C1D1) and on therapy at cycle 2 day 1 and cycle 4 day 1. Peripheral blood was collected in 8 mL Vacutainer Cell Preparation Tubes, from which PBMCs were isolated by centrifugation and then cryopreserved.

Genomic DNA was isolated using the Qiagen DNeasy kit from unsorted PBMCs as well as from negatively selected CD4+ and CD8+ fractions. TCR beta CDR3 regions were subjected to amplification by immunoSEQ multiplex PCR with primers that anneal to V and J segments. Amplification bias was minimized using a synthetic immune receptor repertoire, and residual bias was removed computationally after sequencing. The paper's data handling went like this. Custom Python scripts were used to quantify repertoire diversity as the Shannon entropy index. Unsorted, CD4+ and CD8+ repertoires were examined separately, except in combined analyses, for which CD4+ and CD8+ sequences were merged in silico. A clone was considered expanded if an increase in frequency of at least 2-fold after treatment relative to C1D1 was found, and a pseudocount of 0.5 was applied to clones undetected at baseline. Clones with 0 or 1 copy at C1D1 were defined as singleton clones, while clones with 2 or more copies were defined as non-singleton clones. Clones expanded in unsorted samples were annotated as CD4+, CD8+ or unknown by matching protein sequences in sorted samples from the same patient. Wilcoxon tests on paired samples were used to test diversity changes from C1D1 to C4D1. In its TCRdb copy, this immuneACCESS table keeps in-frame sequences only and misses some clones. Where compared with another copy, unresolved V genes explain less than half of these, and the others have no known cause. V, J and clone size are those of that table, while D and trimming were read from the DNA. The table for this sample lists around 25,000 clones; around four fifths of them were counted only once. 6.2% of the sample comes from the top ten.

The TCR originated in a human donor with classical Hodgkin lymphoma. The chain couples TRBV21-1 to TRBJ1-1. TRBV21-1 is labeled a pseudogene. Material: peripheral blood mononuclear cells (PBMCs), obtained before the fourth cycle of nivolumab. The DNA reads TGTGCCAGCAGCAAAGCGCTTTGGAAGGGGGGAAGAGCTTTCTTT. It is translated as CASSKALWKGGRAFF.